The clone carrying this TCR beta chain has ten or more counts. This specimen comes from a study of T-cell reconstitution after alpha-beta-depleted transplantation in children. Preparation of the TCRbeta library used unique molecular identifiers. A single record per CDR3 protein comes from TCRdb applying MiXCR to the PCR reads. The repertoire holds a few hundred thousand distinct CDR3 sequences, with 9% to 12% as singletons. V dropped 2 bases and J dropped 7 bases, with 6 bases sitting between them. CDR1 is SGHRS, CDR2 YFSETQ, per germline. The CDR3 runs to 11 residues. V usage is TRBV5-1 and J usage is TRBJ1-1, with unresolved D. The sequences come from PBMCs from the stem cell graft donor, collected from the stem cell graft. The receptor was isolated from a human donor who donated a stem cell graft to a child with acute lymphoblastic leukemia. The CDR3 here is CASSFESEAFF. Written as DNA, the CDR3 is TGCGCCAGCAGCTTCGAAAGTGAAGCTTTCTTT.